This passage covers 13 T cell receptor beta chains from one sample sequenced in a study of shared clonotypes between healthy human individuals. Profiled with immunoSEQ multiplex PCR; TCRdb holds only in-frame clones, not every one. The sample has millions of clones; roughly 94% are singletons. Sequencing was done on a sample of naive CD4+ T cells sorted from blood. Subset given: CD45RA+ positively selected. The source is a man aged 18 to 30 in good health.

The chain links TRBV4-1 to TRBJ1-1; D is perhaps TRBD1 (5 bases). Trimming left V 4 bases short and J 7 bases short, with 16 bases between. Germline V lookup: CDR1 MGHRA, CDR2 YSYEKL. The CDR3 has 14 residues. The chain's CDR3 is CASSLKHGGGEAFF. The CDR3 nucleotides read TGCGCCAGCAGCCTCAAACACGGGGGAGGTGAAGCTTTCTTT.

This sequence joins TRBV5-1 and TRBJ1-6, with D possibly matching TRBD1 (5 bases). CDR1 and CDR2 (germline): SGHRS, YFSETQ. The CDR3 is 15 residues long. V was shortened by 6 bases and J by 7 bases, with 17 bases between the two germline ends. CDR3 DNA: TGCGCCAGCACCGACGGAAGGGACGGGAATTCACCCCTCCACTTT. Its translation is CASTDGRDGNSPLHF.

The chain combines TRBV28 with TRBJ1-1; D is ambiguous. Per germline, CDR1 MDHEN and CDR2 SYDVKM. The V end lost 5 bases, the J end lost 7 bases, and 14 bases lay between the germline ends. The CDR3 sequence is 13 residues long. CDR3 in amino acids: CASSLQRSLEAFF. The DNA for the CDR3 is TGTGCCAGCAGTCTTCAAAGGTCCCTTGAAGCTTTCTTT.

This chain joins TRBV10-2 and TRBJ1-5; D ambiguous. Germline V CDR1 and CDR2: WSHSY, SAAADI. The CDR3 extends over 14 amino acids. V gave up 2 bases and J gave up 4 bases, with 9 bases separating them. The CDR3 DNA follows: TGCGCCAGCAGTGAGGGGCGGAGTAATCAGCCCCAGCATTTT. Its protein is CASSEGRSNQPQHF.

The V and J genes are TRBV10-3 and TRBJ2-2, with 10 positions matching TRBD2. The V gene end was trimmed by 0 bases and the J gene end by 7 bases; junction bases not matched to a gene: 8. The germline CDR1 and CDR2 sequences are ENHRY and SYGVKD. The CDR3 loop spans 17 amino acids. The CDR3 coding sequence is TGTGCCATCAGTGAGTCGAGTAAGGGACTAGCGCTCGGGGAGCTGTTTTTT. The encoded protein is CAISESSKGLALGELFF.

The rearrangement links TRBV19 to TRBJ1-2; TRBD1 might be the D (5 bases). V shed 5 bases and J shed 4 bases, with 11 bases lying between them. CDR1 is LNHDA, CDR2 SQIVND, per germline (reference sequence). This CDR3 comprises 13 residues. This CDR3 reads CASSPRGGYGYTF. CDR3 DNA sequence: TGTGCCAGTAGTCCTAGGGGTGGCTATGGCTACACCTTC.

On this clone: The sample holds other DNA sequences that translate to the same CDR3. This chain joins TRBV9 and TRBJ1-1; D ambiguous. CDR3 length: 14 amino acids. CDR1 and CDR2 from the germline V gene are SGDLS and YYNGEE. Trimming pared 0 bases from V and 0 bases from J, leaving 6 bases between. CDR3 coding DNA: TGTGCCAGCAGCGTAGGGCCAGTGAACACTGAAGCTTTCTTT. This sequence encodes CASSVGPVNTEAFF.

The chain couples TRBV6-5 to TRBJ1-5; 12 bases are a match to TRBD1. Germline CDR1 and CDR2: MNHEY and SVGAGI. V shed 6 bases, J shed 6 bases, and the junction held 6 bases outside the gene matches. The CDR3 is 15 amino acids. The CDR3 region is CASSRDRGQGQPQHF. The CDR3, as DNA: TGTGCCAGCAGCCGGGACAGGGGGCAAGGTCAGCCCCAGCATTTT.

The chain uses TRBV7-2 and TRBJ2-7; D gene ambiguous. The V gene lost 1 base and the J gene lost 0 bases, with 10 bases spanning the gap. CDR3 length: 15 amino acids. Germline V CDR1 and CDR2: SGHTA, FQGNSA. In nucleotides, the CDR3 is TGTGCCAGCAGCTTAGAGGCTAGAGACTCCTACGAGCAGTACTTC. Translated, it gives CASSLEARDSYEQYF.

The rearrangement joins TRBV5-1 to TRBJ2-7, with D possibly being TRBD2 (5 bases). The CDR3 is 16 residues long. Germline V lookup: CDR1 SGHRS, CDR2 YFSETQ. The V end lost 7 bases, the J end lost 6 bases, and 26 bases lay between the germline ends. CDR3 amino acids: CASALNTPDAGAEQYF. The CDR3 coding sequence is TGCGCCAGCGCCCTTAACACCCCGGACGCGGGTGCCGAGCAGTACTTC.

V gene TRBV30 combines with J gene TRBJ2-7; D gene unclear. The V end was cut by 1 base, the J end by 0 bases, with 10 bases between. CDR3 length equals 14 residues. In germline, CDR1 is GTSNPN, CDR2 SVGIG (reference sequence). The CDR3 nucleotides are TGTGCCTGGAGTGAAAATTACCGCTCCTACGAGCAGTACTTC. Translation: CAWSENYRSYEQYF.

This clone was observed once. The identical CDR3 is also encoded by other nucleotide sequences in the sample. The chain employs TRBV7-6 and TRBJ2-7; 10 bases are a match to TRBD1. Germline trimming cut 1 base from V and 4 bases from J; bases unmatched to any gene: 1. This CDR3 comprises 14 residues. The germline V gene encodes CDR1 SGHVS and CDR2 FNYEAQ. CDR3 region: CASSLGQGAYEQYF. The CDR3 DNA reads TGTGCCAGCAGCTTAGGACAGGGGGCATACGAGCAGTACTTC.

The chain recombines TRBV5-6 with TRBJ2-7; D not resolved. V lost 3 bases and J 6 bases, leaving 16 bases between the germline ends. This CDR3 has 14 residues. The V gene's germline CDR1 is SGHDT and CDR2 YYEEEE. In DNA form, the CDR3 reads TGTGCCAGCAGCTCGGGCCCGTTCAGCCCCGAGCAGTACTTC. Translating gives CASSSGPFSPEQYF. Drawing the rest from reference TRBV5-6 and TRBJ2-7, the complete variable domain is DAGVTQSPTHLIKTRGQQVTLRCSPKSGHDTVSWYQQALGQGPQFIFQYYEEEERQRGNFPDRFSGHQFPNYSSELNVNALLLGDSALYLCASSSGPFSPEQYFGPGTRLTVT.